Listed below are T cell receptor beta chains from one sample, sequenced in a study of T cells after yellow fever vaccination. TCRdb re-called the 5' RACE reads with MiXCR, one entry per CDR3 protein. Among 150,000 or so distinct CDR3 sequences listed, around 6.3% were seen once. The specimen comprised CD4+ T cells sorted from PBMCs, sampled 10 days after the yellow fever booster vaccination. Every receptor here comes from a man aged 30-40 years who received the YFV17D yellow fever vaccine. Each CDR3 is given with its conserved first and last residue. Each record gives: V gene, clone size, J gene, D gene, CDR3 protein, CDR3 DNA. D genes are given only for firm matches. A row's size may be missing; if present it is once, few, many or a size class.

>TRBV5-1|many|TRBJ1-1|NA
CASSLGGGPNTEAFF
TGCGCCAGCAGCTTGGGTGGGGGCCCGAACACTGAAGCTTTCTTT
>TRBV12-3/TRBV12-4|many|TRBJ2-2|TRBD2
CASTSLAGRTGELFF
TGTGCCAGCACCTCTCTAGCGGGACGCACCGGGGAGCTGTTTTTT
>TRBV11-2|NA|TRBJ2-7|NA
CASSLGALWEQYF
TGTGCCAGCAGCTTAGGGGCCCTGTGGGAGCAGTACTTC
>TRBV10-1|many|TRBJ2-7|TRBD2
CASSDHRLAGGGLTYEQYF
TGCGCCAGCAGTGATCACCGACTAGCGGGAGGTGGGCTCACCTACGAGCAGTACTTC
>TRBV5-1|many|TRBJ2-1|TRBD2
CASSLAPSGSHTLSYNEQFF
TGCGCCAGCAGCTTGGCCCCTAGCGGGAGTCACACATTATCCTACAATGAGCAGTTCTTC
>TRBV15|many|TRBJ2-6|NA
CATTPGPQSGANVLTF
TGTGCCACCACTCCGGGACCTCAATCTGGGGCCAACGTCCTGACTTTC
>TRBV20-1|many|TRBJ2-7|NA
CSARYRVGYEQYF
TGCAGTGCTAGATACAGGGTTGGCTACGAGCAGTACTTC
>TRBV19|few|TRBJ2-7|NA
CATYRDPYEQYF
TGTGCCACTTACAGGGATCCCTACGAGCAGTACTTC
>TRBV4-3|many|TRBJ2-3|NA
CASSQDRGTDTQYF
TGCGCCAGCAGCCAAGATAGGGGAACAGATACGCAGTATTTT
>TRBV7-2|many|TRBJ2-2|NA
CASSILHTGELFF
TGTGCCAGCAGCATCTTGCACACCGGGGAGCTGTTTTTT
>TRBV6-5|few|TRBJ1-2|NA
CASSSPGQIGGYTF
TGTGCCAGCAGTTCCCCCGGACAGATTGGCGGCTACACCTTC
>TRBV20-1|many|TRBJ1-1|NA
CSAIPMNTEAFF
TGCAGTGCTATCCCAATGAACACTGAAGCTTTCTTT
>TRBV20-1|many|TRBJ2-3|NA
CSATHPGATDTQYF
TGCAGTGCTACCCACCCCGGAGCGACAGATACGCAGTATTTT
>TRBV28|few|TRBJ2-7|TRBD2
CASSLSLAGSYEQYF
TGTGCCAGCAGTTTGAGTCTAGCGGGGTCCTACGAGCAGTACTTC
>TRBV7-6|NA|TRBJ2-5|NA
CASSLVRAYQETQYF
TGTGCCAGCAGCTTAGTCAGAGCGTACCAAGAGACCCAGTACTTC
>TRBV7-2|many|TRBJ2-7|TRBD2
CASSSRVTSGGEQYF
TGTGCCAGCAGCTCCCGTGTAACTAGCGGGGGCGAACAGTACTTC
>TRBV5-1|many|TRBJ2-3|NA
CASSLDREDTQYF
TGCGCCAGCAGCTTGGACAGAGAGGATACGCAGTATTTT
>TRBV27|NA|TRBJ2-7|TRBD1
CASRGQGAGEQYF
TGTGCCAGCAGGGGACAGGGGGCGGGTGAGCAGTACTTC
>TRBV20-1|many|TRBJ2-3|TRBD2
CSGRRELGTDTQYF
TGCAGTGGCCGGCGGGAGCTGGGCACAGATACGCAGTATTTT
>TRBV11-1|NA|TRBJ2-3|NA
CASSFLIKPGAHTDTQYF
TGTGCCAGCAGCTTCCTAATCAAGCCCGGGGCTCACACAGATACGCAGTATTTT
>TRBV11-2|many|TRBJ2-7|TRBD1
CASSLGPTGASPSYEQYF
TGTGCCAGCAGCTTAGGCCCCACAGGGGCCTCTCCCTCCTACGAGCAGTACTTC
>TRBV19|few|TRBJ2-2|NA
CASRLGPNTGELFF
TGTGCCAGTAGACTCGGCCCGAACACCGGGGAGCTGTTTTTT
>TRBV6-5|many|TRBJ2-3|TRBD2
CASSYEVWTSGRALQYF
TGTGCCAGCAGTTACGAAGTCTGGACTAGCGGGAGGGCCTTGCAGTATTTT
>TRBV7-2|NA|TRBJ2-1|TRBD2
CATHAGVSYNEQFF
TGTGCCACCCACGCGGGAGTCTCCTACAATGAGCAGTTCTTC
>TRBV5-4|NA|TRBJ2-5|NA
CASSLRGWQETQYF
TGTGCCAGCAGCTTGAGAGGGTGGCAAGAGACCCAGTACTTC
>TRBV6-5|few|TRBJ1-5|TRBD1
CASSYPPGTGESQPQHF
TGTGCCAGCAGTTACCCGCCCGGGACAGGGGAAAGTCAGCCCCAGCATTTT
>TRBV5-1|many|TRBJ2-2|NA
CASSGGDTGELFF
TGCGCCAGCAGCGGTGGGGACACCGGGGAGCTGTTTTTT
>TRBV12-3/TRBV12-4|NA|TRBJ1-2|NA
CASSPREGSGYTF
TGTGCCAGCAGTCCCAGGGAAGGAAGTGGCTACACCTTC
>TRBV5-6|many|TRBJ2-3|NA
CASSSNPGLDTQYF
TGTGCCAGCAGCTCAAACCCGGGTTTAGATACGCAGTATTTT
>TRBV6-6|many|TRBJ2-7|TRBD2
CACAGLVLAGQYF
TGTGCCTGCGCGGGACTAGTGCTTGCGGGGCAGTACTTC
>TRBV4-2|many|TRBJ2-7|NA
CASSPPGTNSYEQYF
TGTGCCAGCAGCCCGCCGGGGACGAATTCCTACGAGCAGTACTTC
>TRBV7-9|many|TRBJ2-3|NA
CASSLALPGTDTQYF
TGTGCCAGCAGCTTAGCACTGCCCGGCACAGATACGCAGTATTTT
>TRBV10-3|many|TRBJ2-3|NA
CAISEYTGTDTQYF
TGTGCCATCAGTGAGTACACAGGCACAGATACGCAGTATTTT
>TRBV5-8|many|TRBJ2-7|NA
CASSPREGGRDEQYF
TGTGCCAGCAGCCCACGAGAAGGGGGTCGTGACGAGCAGTACTTC
>TRBV5-6|many|TRBJ2-1|NA
CASSPERLRSYNEQFF
TGTGCCAGCAGCCCCGAACGACTTCGCTCCTACAATGAGCAGTTCTTC
>TRBV5-1|many|TRBJ2-7|NA
CASSLEGGGRGYEQYF
TGCGCCAGCAGCCTCGAGGGGGGCGGGAGAGGCTACGAGCAGTACTTC
>TRBV5-1|many|TRBJ2-1|TRBD2
CASSRQGTSGSNEQFF
TGCGCCAGCAGCCGACAAGGGACTAGCGGGAGCAATGAGCAGTTCTTC
>TRBV7-2|many|TRBJ2-7|NA
CASSLAGPQGHEQYF
TGTGCCAGCAGCTTAGCCGGCCCGCAAGGCCACGAGCAGTACTTC
>TRBV20-1|many|TRBJ2-5|NA
CSARGPVQETQYF
TGCAGTGCTAGGGGGCCCGTTCAAGAGACCCAGTACTTC
>TRBV6-1|NA|TRBJ2-5|TRBD2
CASRSLGGAGETQYF
TGTGCCAGCAGGTCGTTGGGAGGGGCTGGAGAGACCCAGTACTTC
>TRBV14|many|TRBJ2-1|TRBD2
CASSLYRLAGSTDNEQFF
TGTGCCAGCAGCCTTTACCGACTAGCGGGATCGACGGACAATGAGCAGTTCTTC
>TRBV19|NA|TRBJ2-1|NA
CASSPGTLNNEQFF
TGTGCCAGTAGTCCCGGGACACTCAACAATGAGCAGTTCTTC
>TRBV28|many|TRBJ1-2|NA
CASSSPQGDYGYTF
TGTGCCAGCAGTTCCCCCCAGGGAGACTATGGCTACACCTTC
>TRBV12-3/TRBV12-4|many|TRBJ1-5|TRBD1
CASSLEGAQPQHF
TGTGCCAGCAGTTTAGAGGGGGCCCAGCCCCAGCATTTT
>TRBV12-3/TRBV12-4|many|TRBJ2-7|NA
CASSLAGVRYEQYF
TGTGCCAGCAGTTTAGCGGGAGTACGGTACGAGCAGTACTTC
>TRBV3-1|many|TRBJ2-1|NA
CASSQVGFNNEQFF
TGTGCCAGCAGCCAAGTGGGGTTCAACAATGAGCAGTTCTTC
>TRBV5-1|few|TRBJ1-4|NA
CASKTAITTNEKLFF
TGCGCCAGCAAGACAGCTATAACAACTAATGAAAAACTGTTTTTT
>TRBV6-5|many|TRBJ2-7|TRBD2
CASSRTSGRAREQYF
TGTGCCAGCAGTCGGACTAGCGGGAGGGCCCGCGAGCAGTACTTC
>TRBV7-2|many|TRBJ2-3|NA
CASSFGPVTDTQYF
TGTGCCAGCAGCTTCGGACCAGTCACAGATACGCAGTATTTT
>TRBV5-1|many|TRBJ2-4|NA
CASSLLSGFSKNIQYF
TGCGCCAGCAGCTTGCTCTCGGGTTTTTCCAAAAACATTCAGTACTTC
>TRBV3-1|many|TRBJ2-4|NA
CASSLDSKNIQYF
TGTGCCAGCAGCCTCGACTCAAAAAACATTCAGTACTTC
>TRBV20-1|many|TRBJ1-5|NA
CSASAGEEQPQHF
TGCAGTGCTAGTGCAGGGGAAGAACAGCCCCAGCATTTT